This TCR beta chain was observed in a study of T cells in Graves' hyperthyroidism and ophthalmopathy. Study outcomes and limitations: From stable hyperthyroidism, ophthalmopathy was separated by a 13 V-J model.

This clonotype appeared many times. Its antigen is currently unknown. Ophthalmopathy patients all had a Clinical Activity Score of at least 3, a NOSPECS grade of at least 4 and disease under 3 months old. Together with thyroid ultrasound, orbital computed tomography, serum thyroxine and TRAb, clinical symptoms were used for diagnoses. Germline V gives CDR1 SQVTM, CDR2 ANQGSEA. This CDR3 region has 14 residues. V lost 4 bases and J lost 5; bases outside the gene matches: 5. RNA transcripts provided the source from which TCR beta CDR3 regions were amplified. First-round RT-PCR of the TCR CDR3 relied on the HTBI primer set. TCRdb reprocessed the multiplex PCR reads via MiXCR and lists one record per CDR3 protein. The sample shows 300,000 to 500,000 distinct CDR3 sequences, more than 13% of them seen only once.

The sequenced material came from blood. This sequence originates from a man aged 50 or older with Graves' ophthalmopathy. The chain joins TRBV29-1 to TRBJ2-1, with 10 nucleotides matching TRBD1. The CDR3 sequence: CSVGRDRGDNEQFF. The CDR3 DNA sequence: TGCAGCGTTGGCCGGGACAGGGGTGACAATGAGCAGTTCTTC.